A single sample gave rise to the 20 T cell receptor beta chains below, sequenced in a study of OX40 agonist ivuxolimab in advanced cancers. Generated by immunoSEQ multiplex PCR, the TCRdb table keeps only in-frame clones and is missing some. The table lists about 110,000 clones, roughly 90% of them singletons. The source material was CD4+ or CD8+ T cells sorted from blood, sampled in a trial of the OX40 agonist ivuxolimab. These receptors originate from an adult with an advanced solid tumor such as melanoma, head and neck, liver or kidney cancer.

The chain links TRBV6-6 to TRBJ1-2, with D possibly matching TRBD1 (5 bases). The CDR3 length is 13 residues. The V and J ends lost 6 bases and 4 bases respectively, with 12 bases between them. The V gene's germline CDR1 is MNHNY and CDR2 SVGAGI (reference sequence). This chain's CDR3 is CASRPGLGYGYTF. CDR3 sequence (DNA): TGTGCCAGCAGGCCGGGGCTAGGCTATGGCTACACCTTC.

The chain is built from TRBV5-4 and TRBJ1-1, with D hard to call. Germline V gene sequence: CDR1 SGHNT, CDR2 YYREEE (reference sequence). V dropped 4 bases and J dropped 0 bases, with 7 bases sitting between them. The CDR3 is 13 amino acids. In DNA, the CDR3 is TGTGCCAGCAGCAGAGAGCTGAACACTGAAGCTTTCTTT. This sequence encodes CASSRELNTEAFF.

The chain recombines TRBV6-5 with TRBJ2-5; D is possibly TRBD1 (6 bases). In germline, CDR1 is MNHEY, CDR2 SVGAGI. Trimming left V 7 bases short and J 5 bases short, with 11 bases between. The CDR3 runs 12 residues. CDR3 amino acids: CASTTGQETQYF. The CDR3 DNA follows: TGTGCCAGCACAACAGGGCAGGAGACCCAGTACTTC.

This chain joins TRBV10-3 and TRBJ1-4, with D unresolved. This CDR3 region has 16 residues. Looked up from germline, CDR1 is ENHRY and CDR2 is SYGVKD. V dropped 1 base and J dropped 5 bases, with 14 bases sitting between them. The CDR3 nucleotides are TGTGCCATCAGTGAGTGGCTCACCAAAAGGAATGAAAAACTGTTTTTT. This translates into CAISEWLTKRNEKLFF.

CDR3 sequence (DNA): TGTGCCAGTACCCAAGTAGGGGCCCGGGGAGGCTACACCTTC. It yields the protein CASTQVGARGGYTF. This chain joins TRBV19 and TRBJ1-2; a possible D gene is TRBD1 (5 bases). The ends were cut back, 7 bases at V and 8 bases at J, with 20 bases in the middle. This CDR3 region has 14 residues. Germline CDR1 and CDR2: LNHDA and SQIVND (reference sequence).

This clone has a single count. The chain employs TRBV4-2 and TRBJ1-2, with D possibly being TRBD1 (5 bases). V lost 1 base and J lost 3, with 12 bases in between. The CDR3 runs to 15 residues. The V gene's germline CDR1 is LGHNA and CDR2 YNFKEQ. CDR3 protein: CASSQADRSDYGYTF. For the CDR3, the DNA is TGTGCCAGCAGCCAAGCCGACAGAAGTGACTATGGCTACACCTTC.

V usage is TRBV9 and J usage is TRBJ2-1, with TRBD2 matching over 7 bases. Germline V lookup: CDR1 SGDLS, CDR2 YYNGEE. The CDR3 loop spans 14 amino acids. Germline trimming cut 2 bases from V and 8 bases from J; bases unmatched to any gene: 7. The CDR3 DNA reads TGTGCCAGCAGCGTGCGCGGGGACTATGATGAGCAGTTCTTC. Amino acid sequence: CASSVRGDYDEQFF.

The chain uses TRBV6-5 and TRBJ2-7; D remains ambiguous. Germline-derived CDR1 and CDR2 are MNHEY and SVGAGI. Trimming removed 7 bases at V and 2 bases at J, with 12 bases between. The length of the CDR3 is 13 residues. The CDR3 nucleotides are TGTGCCAGCACTGACCCTCCTACCTACGAGCAGTACTTC. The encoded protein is CASTDPPTYEQYF.

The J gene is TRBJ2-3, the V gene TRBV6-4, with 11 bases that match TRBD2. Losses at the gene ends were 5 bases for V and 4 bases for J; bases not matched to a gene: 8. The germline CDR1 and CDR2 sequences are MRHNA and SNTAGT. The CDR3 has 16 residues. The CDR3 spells CASSHFSGGAPDTQYF. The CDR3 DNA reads TGTGCCAGCAGTCACTTTAGCGGGGGGGCCCCAGATACGCAGTATTTT.

The CDR3 region is CASSIGLGREQFF. In nucleotides, the CDR3 is TGTGCCAGTAGTATAGGGTTGGGGCGTGAGCAGTTCTTC. The chain is built from TRBV19 and TRBJ2-1; D is possibly TRBD1 (5 bases). With 1 base removed from V and 9 bases from J, the gap between germline ends came to 10 bases. The CDR3 sequence is 13 residues long. Germline-derived CDR1 and CDR2 are LNHDA and SQIVND (reference sequence).

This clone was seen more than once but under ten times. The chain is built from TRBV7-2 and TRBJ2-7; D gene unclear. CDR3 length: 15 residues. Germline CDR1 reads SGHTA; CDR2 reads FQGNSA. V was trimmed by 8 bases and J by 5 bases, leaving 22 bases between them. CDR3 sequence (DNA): TGTGCCAGCGGACCCACCCGGTCCCTGGGCGACGAGCAGTACTTC. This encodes CASGPTRSLGDEQYF.

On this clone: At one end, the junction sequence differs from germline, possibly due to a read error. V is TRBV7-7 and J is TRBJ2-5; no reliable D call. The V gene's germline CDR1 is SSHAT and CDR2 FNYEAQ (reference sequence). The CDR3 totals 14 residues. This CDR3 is CASSFSRVGETQYF. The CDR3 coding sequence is TGTGCTAGCAGCTTTTCTAGGGTTGGGGAGACCCAGTACTTC.

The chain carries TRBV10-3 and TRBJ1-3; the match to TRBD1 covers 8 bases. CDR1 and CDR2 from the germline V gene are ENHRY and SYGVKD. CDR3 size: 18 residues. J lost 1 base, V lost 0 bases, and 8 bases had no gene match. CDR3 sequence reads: CAISESLGRGQSGNTIYF. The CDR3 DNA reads TGTGCCATCAGTGAGTCGCTTGGCAGGGGGCAATCTGGAAACACCATATATTTT.

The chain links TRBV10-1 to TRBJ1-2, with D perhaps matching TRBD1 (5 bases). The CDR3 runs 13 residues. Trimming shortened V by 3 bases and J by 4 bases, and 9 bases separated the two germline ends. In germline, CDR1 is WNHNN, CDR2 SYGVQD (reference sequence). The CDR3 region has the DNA TGCGCCAGCAGTGAATCAGGGACCTATGGCTACACCTTC. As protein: CASSESGTYGYTF.

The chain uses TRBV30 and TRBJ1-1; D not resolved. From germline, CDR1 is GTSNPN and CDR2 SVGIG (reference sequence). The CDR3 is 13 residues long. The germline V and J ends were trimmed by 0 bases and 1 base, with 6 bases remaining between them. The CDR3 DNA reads TGTGCCTGGAGTGTCAACAGGAACACTGAAGCTTTCTTT. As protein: CAWSVNRNTEAFF.

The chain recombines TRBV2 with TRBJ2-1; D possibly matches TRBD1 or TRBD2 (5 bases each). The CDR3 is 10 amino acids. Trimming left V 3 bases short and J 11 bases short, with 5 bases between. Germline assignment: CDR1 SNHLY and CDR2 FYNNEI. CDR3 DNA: TGTGCCAGCAGTGAGGGACAGCAGTTCTTC. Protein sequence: CASSEGQQFF.

In nucleotides, the CDR3 is TGTGCCAGTATTGACAGGGGGCAAGGCTATGGCTACACCTTC. Its protein is CASIDRGQGYGYTF. The chain links TRBV19 to TRBJ1-2; TRBD1 aligns across 10 bases. The CDR3 is 14 amino acids. The V segment lost 7 bases and the J segment 4 bases; nucleotides outside the gene matches: 6. From germline, CDR1 is LNHDA and CDR2 SQIVND (reference sequence).

CDR3 sequence: CASSIHHVSGNTIYF. CDR3 nucleotides: TGTGCCAGCAGCATACATCATGTTTCTGGAAACACCATATATTTT. The chain recombines TRBV11-2 with TRBJ1-3, with no clear D. Germline V gives CDR1 SGHAT, CDR2 FQNNGV. CDR3 size: 15 residues. V gave up 5 bases and J gave up 1 base, with 12 bases separating them.

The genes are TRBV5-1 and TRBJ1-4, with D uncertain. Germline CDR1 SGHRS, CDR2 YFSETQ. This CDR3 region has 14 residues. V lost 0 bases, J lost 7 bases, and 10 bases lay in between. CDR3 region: CASSLGEAAEKLFF. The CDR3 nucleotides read TGCGCCAGCAGCTTGGGGGAGGCGGCTGAAAAACTGTTTTTT.

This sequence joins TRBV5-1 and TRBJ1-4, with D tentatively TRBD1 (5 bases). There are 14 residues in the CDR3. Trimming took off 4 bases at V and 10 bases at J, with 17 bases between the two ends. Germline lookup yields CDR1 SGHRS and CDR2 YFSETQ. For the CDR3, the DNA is TGCGCCAGCAGCCCAGGGACGGGAGACGGAAAACTGTTTTTT. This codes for CASSPGTGDGKLFF.